What follows are 10 T cell receptor beta chains derived from one specimen sequenced in a study of regulatory T cells in long-lasting Graves disease. Regarding time point: newly diagnosed GD, antithyroid drugs for less than 3 months. PBMC-derived RNA was used for the TCR library. Investigators prepared the TCR beta libraries by applying iRepertoire HTBI primers and Arm-PCR of CDR3 regions. TCRdb reanalysed the multiplex PCR reads using MiXCR and keeps one entry per CDR3 protein. The sample carries over 450,000 distinct CDR3 sequences, approximately 12% recorded once. These same records also appear under a second study, on T cells in Graves' hyperthyroidism and ophthalmopathy.

The specimen comprised peripheral blood mononuclear cells (PBMCs), sampled at new diagnosis, from a patient treated with antithyroid drugs. The receptors derive from a woman in her twenties or thirties with Graves disease.

This clonotype has more than one count but fewer than ten. The junction departs from germline at one end; a sequencing error may be responsible. V usage is TRBV27 and J usage is TRBJ1-1; maybe TRBD1 (6 bases). Germline-derived CDR1 and CDR2 are MNHEY and SMNVEV (reference sequence). This CDR3 region has 13 residues. CDR3 nucleotide sequence: TGTGCCAGCAGTTGGGGGGGCAACATTGAAGCTTTCTTT. Its protein is CASSWGGNIEAFF.

The chain employs TRBV7-9 and TRBJ2-3; tentatively, D is TRBD2 (6 bases). This CDR3 has 16 residues. Germline values: CDR1 SEHNR, CDR2 FQNEAQ (reference sequence). V gave up 1 base and J gave up 5 bases, with 16 bases separating them. The CDR3 reads CASSLDRSGGRDTQYF. The CDR3 DNA follows: TGTGCCAGCAGCTTAGATCGGAGTGGAGGGAGAGATACGCAGTATTTT.

The rearrangement joins TRBV6-2 or TRBV6-3 to TRBJ2-1, with D uncertain. With 0 bases removed from V and 7 bases from J, the gap between germline ends came to 10 bases. Germline-derived CDR1 and CDR2 are MNHEY and SVGEGT. There are 14 residues in the CDR3. CDR3 in amino acids: CASSYSRLVNEQFF. CDR3 nucleotide sequence: TGTGCCAGCAGTTACTCTCGTTTAGTAAATGAGCAGTTCTTC.

This clonotype has a count of ten or more. This chain uses TRBV5-8 with TRBJ2-2; D possibly matches TRBD1 or TRBD2 (5 bases each). Germline CDR1 reads SGHTS; CDR2 reads YDEGEE. This CDR3 has 17 amino acids. The germline V and J ends were trimmed by 0 bases and 1 base, with 13 bases remaining between them. CDR3 nucleotide sequence: TGTGCCAGCAGCTTGGCCCGGGGCGCCATGAACACCGGGGAGCTGTTTTTT. Protein product: CASSLARGAMNTGELFF.

This clonotype has at least ten counts. The chain joins TRBV15 to TRBJ2-5, with D tentatively TRBD1 or TRBD2 (5 bases each). Trimming shortened V by 5 bases and J by 5 bases, and 18 bases separated the two germline ends. The CDR3 is made up of 15 amino acids. Germline V CDR1 and CDR2: LNHNV, YYDKDF (reference sequence). The CDR3 DNA is TGTGCCACCAGCCCGGCGGGCAGGGTAGGGGAGACCCAGTACTTC. This translates into CATSPAGRVGETQYF.

The sample holds many counts of this clonotype. J is TRBJ2-1 and V is TRBV7-2; no clear D gene. The CDR3 consists of 13 residues. CDR1 is SGHTA and CDR2 is FQGNSA in the germline V gene. With 2 bases removed from V and 5 bases from J, the gap between germline ends came to 7 bases. The CDR3 region is CASSLIVHNEQFF. CDR3 bases: TGTGCCAGCAGCTTAATTGTGCACAATGAGCAGTTCTTC.

Ten or more counts support this clonotype. The CDR3 nucleotides read TGCAGCGTTGAGGCCAGGGGGACTAGCGGGAGAGTGTACGAGCAGTACTTC. Translation: CSVEARGTSGRVYEQYF. The rearrangement links TRBV29-1 to TRBJ2-7, with 14 bases fitting TRBD2. J lost 4 bases, V lost 3 bases, and 11 bases had no gene match. The CDR3 has 17 amino acids. Looked up from germline, CDR1 is SQVTM and CDR2 is ANQGSEA.

In this sample, this clonotype turned up many times. The CDR3: CASSSSGRSYNEQFF. CDR3 in DNA: TGTGCCAGCAGCTCAAGCGGGAGGTCCTACAATGAGCAGTTCTTC. The gene calls are TRBV19 and TRBJ2-1; 9 positions agree with TRBD2. Germline V lookup: CDR1 LNHDA, CDR2 SQIVND (reference sequence). Trimming cost V 9 bases and J 1 base; bases outside gene matches: 7. The CDR3 length is 15 residues.

The V call is TRBV9, the J call TRBJ2-2; 8 bases match TRBD2. V lost 1 base to trimming and J lost 6 bases; unmatched junction nucleotides: 11. Germline loops: CDR1 SGDLS, CDR2 YYNGEE. This CDR3 is built from 17 residues. The CDR3 spells CASSVQIAGLIPGELFF. The CDR3 DNA follows: TGTGCCAGCAGCGTACAAATAGCGGGATTAATCCCCGGGGAGCTGTTTTTT.

The chain combines TRBV20-1 with TRBJ1-5; the D is unclear. The CDR3 is made up of 14 amino acids. With 0 bases removed from V and 5 bases from J, the gap between germline ends came to 11 bases. Germline values: CDR1 DFQATT, CDR2 SNEGSKA (reference sequence). Here the CDR3 DNA reads TGCAGTGCTAGAGACCGACGGTGGGATCAGCCCCAGCATTTT. It yields the protein CSARDRRWDQPQHF.